This TCR beta chain was sequenced in a study of cytomegalovirus exposure and HLA in healthy donors. Notes on the study in general: Within a later analysis, the majority of CMV-associated TCR beta chains appeared HLA-restricted. Later analysis showed TCR association rates varying by HLA locus, highest for DRB1 and lowest for HLA-C.

A note on this clone: Its antigen remains unknown.

A multiplex PCR was run with 60 Vbeta primers and 13 Jbeta primers. The protocol was immunoSEQ multiplex PCR, while the TCRdb copy is restricted to in-frame clones and leaves out a portion. Of over 150,000 clones listed, around 76% are singletons. The receptor was isolated from a girl aged 10 to 17 in good health and CMV-seropositive. The specimen was PBMCs.

CDR3 sequence: CAASRTGSQPQHF. As DNA, the CDR3 is TGTGCCGCCAGTAGGACAGGCTCTCAGCCCCAGCATTTT. The chain couples TRBV6-5 to TRBJ1-5; 7 bases map to TRBD1. The germline gives CDR1 MNHEY, CDR2 SVGAGI. This CDR3 region has 13 residues. The V and J ends lost 11 bases and 6 bases, in that order; junction bases with no gene match: 10.